This is a list of T cell receptor beta chains from one sample in a study of control samples from healthy donors and cancer patients. Data came from immunoSEQ multiplex PCR; TCRdb stores just in-frame clones and leaves some out. This sample has 65,000 to 90,000 clones, with approximately 94% found just once. Material for sequencing was blood. These receptors originate from a woman aged 25 to 39 in good health. Both conserved end residues are part of each CDR3. A D gene is named only where the DNA matches it firmly. Where a row states a size, it is once, few, many or the class of an expanded clone; other rows omit it.

size	V	length	J	D	CDR3	DNA
-	TRBV6-5	13	TRBJ1-4	-	CASNTDRFEKLFF	TGTGCCAGCAATACCGACAGGTTTGAAAAACTGTTTTTT
-	TRBV6-4	15	TRBJ1-2	TRBD1	CASSATGDGGYGYTF	TGTGCCAGCAGCGCAACAGGGGATGGGGGCTATGGCTACACCTTC
-	TRBV30	12	TRBJ1-2	-	CAFPARGYGYTF	TGTGCCTTCCCCGCTAGGGGATATGGCTACACCTTC
-	TRBV10-3	13	TRBJ1-2	-	CAINRTPNYGYTF	TGTGCCATCAATAGGACCCCCAACTATGGCTACACCTTC
few	TRBV11-2	18	TRBJ2-4	TRBD2	CASRRTSGGAGQKNIQYF	TGTGCCAGCAGAAGGACTAGCGGGGGGGCCGGTCAGAAAAACATTCAGTACTTC
once	TRBV19	14	TRBJ1-5	TRBD1	CASSYRGNDQPQHF	TGTGCCAGTAGTTACAGGGGCAATGATCAGCCCCAGCATTTT
-	TRBV29-1	11	TRBJ1-4	-	CTAGTNEKLFF	TGCACCGCCGGTACTAATGAAAAACTGTTTTTT
-	TRBV7-9	16	TRBJ1-4	TRBD1	CASSSTGPGTNEKLFF	TGTGCCAGCAGCTCGACAGGGCCCGGGACTAATGAAAAACTGTTTTTT
-	TRBV6-2/TRBV6-3	15	TRBJ2-6	-	CASSPRGSGANVLTF	TGTGCCAGCAGCCCCCGAGGATCTGGGGCCAACGTCCTGACTTTC
-	TRBV7-3	14	TRBJ2-5	-	CASSLMGLQETQYF	TGTGCCAGCAGCTTAATGGGGTTGCAAGAGACCCAGTACTTC
-	TRBV7-6	12	TRBJ2-1	-	CASSPVGNEQFF	TGTGCCAGCAGCCCCGTAGGCAATGAGCAGTTCTTC
-	TRBV7-2	15	TRBJ2-1	TRBD2	CASSLLAGGDNEQFF	TGTGCCAGCAGCTTACTAGCGGGGGGCGACAATGAGCAGTTCTTC
-	TRBV24-1	17	TRBJ1-2	-	CATSNANRDTKRYGYTF	TGTGCCACCAGTAACGCCAACCGGGACACTAAAAGATATGGCTACACCTTC
-	TRBV29-1	13	TRBJ2-7	-	CSALRDFPYEQYF	TGCAGCGCCCTCCGGGACTTCCCCTACGAGCAGTACTTC
-	TRBV9	12	TRBJ2-3	-	CASSRVSDTQYF	TGTGCCAGCAGCCGGGTCTCCGATACGCAGTATTTT
once	TRBV4-1	17	TRBJ1-1	-	CASSQVSAGVMNTEAFF	TGCGCCAGCAGCCAAGTGTCAGCCGGTGTGATGAACACTGAAGCTTTCTTT
-	TRBV25-1	15	TRBJ1-6	TRBD1	CASSDATGWNSPLHF	TGTGCCAGCAGTGATGCGACAGGGTGGAACTCACCCCTCCACTTT
once	TRBV5-4	17	TRBJ1-4	-	CASSLGGGRRTNEKLFF	TGTGCCAGCAGCTTGGGCGGGGGCCGCCGAACTAATGAAAAACTGTTTTTT
-	TRBV6-6	15	TRBJ1-3	TRBD1	CASSLDRGTGNTIYF	TGTGCCAGCAGTTTAGACAGGGGGACTGGAAACACCATATATTTT
-	TRBV28	15	TRBJ1-1	-	CASSRWGTGNTEAFF	TGTGCCAGCAGTCGCTGGGGGACGGGGAACACTGAAGCTTTCTTT
-	TRBV4-1	15	TRBJ1-2	TRBD1	CASSQQTGVTYGYTF	TGCGCCAGCAGCCAACAAACAGGGGTAACCTATGGCTACACCTTC
-	TRBV29-1	15	TRBJ1-1	-	CSVGRSGEGDTEAFF	TGCAGCGTTGGTCGTAGTGGGGAAGGTGACACTGAAGCTTTCTTT
once	TRBV3-1/TRBV3-2	16	TRBJ2-1	TRBD2	CASSLGLAGAYNEQFF	TGTGCCAGCAGCCTGGGACTAGCGGGGGCATACAATGAGCAGTTCTTC
-	TRBV5-4	15	TRBJ1-3	-	CASSVDPVTGNTIYF	TGTGCCAGCAGCGTTGACCCAGTAACGGGAAACACCATATATTTT
-	TRBV5-5	14	TRBJ2-7	-	CASSLVPESYEQYF	TGTGCCAGCAGCTTGGTTCCGGAATCCTACGAGCAGTACTTC
-	TRBV11-2	11	TRBJ2-5	-	CASSKGRTQYF	TGTGCCAGCAGCAAAGGGAGGACCCAGTACTTC
few	TRBV12-3/TRBV12-4	10	TRBJ1-2	-	CASSFYGYTF	TGTGCCAGCAGCTTCTATGGCTACACCTTC
-	TRBV5-4	14	TRBJ1-5	-	CASSSRGSNQPQHF	TGTGCCAGCAGCTCTCGGGGGAGCAATCAGCCCCAGCATTTT
-	TRBV12-3/TRBV12-4	13	TRBJ1-2	-	CASSHADNYGYTF	TGTGCCAGCAGCCATGCAGATAACTATGGCTACACCTTC
once	TRBV7-9	14	TRBJ1-4	TRBD1	CASSSGQGREKLFF	TGTGCCAGCAGCTCGGGACAGGGACGGGAAAAACTGTTTTTT
-	TRBV30	12	TRBJ1-1	-	CAWSVVGTEAFF	TGTGCCTGGAGTGTTGTAGGCACTGAAGCTTTCTTT
-	TRBV5-1	15	TRBJ2-2	-	CASSLEAGNTGELFF	TGCGCCAGCAGCTTGGAAGCGGGGAACACCGGGGAGCTGTTTTTT
-	TRBV3-1/TRBV3-2	16	TRBJ1-5	-	CASSQSTGIGDQPQHF	TGTGCCAGCAGCCAATCCACAGGGATTGGGGATCAGCCCCAGCATTTT